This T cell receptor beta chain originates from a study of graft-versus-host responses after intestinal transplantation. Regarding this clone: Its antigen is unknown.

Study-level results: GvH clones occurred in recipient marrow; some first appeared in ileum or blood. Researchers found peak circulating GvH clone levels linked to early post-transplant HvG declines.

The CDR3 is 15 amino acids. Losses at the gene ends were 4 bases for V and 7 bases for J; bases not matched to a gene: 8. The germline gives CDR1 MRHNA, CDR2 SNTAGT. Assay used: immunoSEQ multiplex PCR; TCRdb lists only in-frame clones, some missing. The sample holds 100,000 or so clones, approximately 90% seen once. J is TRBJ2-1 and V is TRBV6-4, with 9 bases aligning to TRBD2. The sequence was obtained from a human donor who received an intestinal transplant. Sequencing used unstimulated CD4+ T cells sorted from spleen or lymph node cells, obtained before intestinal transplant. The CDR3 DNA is TGTGCCAGCAGTGTTCGAGCGGGAGGCAGTAATGAGCAGTTCTTC. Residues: CASSVRAGGSNEQFF.